The T cell receptor (beta chain) under discussion was sequenced for a study of blood T cell repertoires in COVID-19. Study information: Acute-phase and convalescent COVID-19 samples originated in the United States, Italy and Spain. T cells, B-cell-depleted T cells, or PBMCs supplied cDNA or gDNA.

In the authors' workflow: Cell counts per sample came from amplifying reference gene primers. Profiling relied on immunoSEQ multiplex PCR, and the TCRdb table lists in-frame clones only, not all of them. V, J and clone size derive from that table, while D and trimming were established from the DNA sequence. The repertoire holds roughly 230,000 clones, with approximately 84% as singletons. This CDR3 is 16 amino acids long. V lost 2 bases and J 5 bases, leaving 18 bases between the germline ends. The V gene's germline CDR1 is MNHEY and CDR2 SVGAGI. This chain joins TRBV6-5 and TRBJ1-1; no clear D. The receptor comes from a man in his fifties with active or convalescent COVID-19. The sample taken for sequencing was peripheral blood. The DNA of the CDR3 is TGTGCCAGCAGTTACAAAATTTCGGCGGTAACAACTGAAGCTTTCTTT. This gives the protein CASSYKISAVTTEAFF.